Presented here are 20 T cell receptor beta chains from one specimen sequenced in a study of STAT5B mutations in CD4+ large granular lymphocyte leukemia. TCRdb's table, derived via immunoSEQ multiplex PCR, lists solely in-frame clones and lacks some. The sample has 20,000 or so clones; under 80% are singletons. Sample: CD4+ T cells from blood buffy coats. These receptors were collected from a human donor in good health.

The chain carries TRBV10-3 and TRBJ1-5; D perhaps matches TRBD1 (5 bases). Trimming removed 10 bases at V and 4 bases at J, with 17 bases between. Germline assignment: CDR1 ENHRY and CDR2 SYGVKD. The CDR3 length is 14 residues. As DNA, the CDR3 is TGTGCCAGCGCCGGAGGACAAATGAATCAGCCCCAGCATTTT. Translated, it gives CASAGGQMNQPQHF.

This clone was observed a few times. V gene TRBV2 combines with J gene TRBJ1-5, with unresolved D. The CDR3 runs to 13 residues. The germline gives CDR1 SNHLY, CDR2 FYNNEI. The V and J ends lost 2 bases and 5 bases respectively, with 7 bases between them. This chain's CDR3 is CASSERSYQPQHF. The CDR3 nucleotides are TGTGCCAGCAGTGAAAGGTCCTATCAGCCCCAGCATTTT.

The rearrangement links TRBV15 to TRBJ2-7; weak D call: TRBD2 (7 bases). CDR3 length: 17 residues. Germline CDR1 reads LNHNV; CDR2 reads YYDKDF (reference sequence). The V and J ends lost 1 base and 10 bases respectively, with 26 bases between them. The CDR3 DNA reads TGTGCCACCAGCAGAGGGGCGAGCGTAGGGAGGGGGACCAACCAGTACTTC. Its protein is CATSRGASVGRGTNQYF.

This sequence joins TRBV30 and TRBJ2-7; D is undetermined. This CDR3 is built from 13 residues. Trimming took 4 bases from V and 12 from J, leaving 22 bases between them. Germline V gene sequence: CDR1 GTSNPN, CDR2 SVGIG (reference sequence). As DNA, the CDR3 is TGTGCCTGGAACTCCTTAGGGCGCCAGACCCTGTACTTC. This encodes CAWNSLGRQTLYF. Full variable domain (outside the CDR3, taken from reference TRBV30 and TRBJ2-7): SQTIHQWPATLVQPVGSPLSLECTVEGTSNPNLYWYRQAAGRGLQLLFYSVGIGQISSEVPQNLSASRPQDRQFILSSKKLLLSDSGFYLCAWNSLGRQTLYFGPGTRLTVT.

The chain has TRBV7-3 and TRBJ2-5; TRBD1 aligns across 8 bases. V shed 5 bases, J shed 5 bases, and the junction held 10 bases outside the gene matches. The CDR3 extends over 15 amino acids. Germline CDR1 is SGHTA and CDR2 is FQGTGA. CDR3 bases: TGTGCCAGCAGCGCGGACAGGGCACGGGGGGAGACCCAGTACTTC. This encodes CASSADRARGETQYF.

The gene calls are TRBV19 and TRBJ2-3; D gene unclear. This CDR3 has 10 residues. Germline V gives CDR1 LNHDA, CDR2 SQIVND (reference sequence). Trimming removed 9 bases from V and 6 bases from J, with 7 bases in between. The DNA of the CDR3 is TGTGCCAGGAGGTTTGATACGCAGTATTTT. Amino acids: CARRFDTQYF.

The chain uses TRBV4-2 and TRBJ2-3; TRBD2 matches 7 bases. Trimming removed 0 bases from V and 7 bases from J; junction bases left unmatched: 13. Germline V gene sequence: CDR1 LGHNA, CDR2 YNFKEQ. CDR3 length: 17 amino acids. This chain's CDR3 is CASSQEGGSLRGYTQYF. For the CDR3, the DNA is TGTGCCAGCAGCCAAGAAGGCGGGAGCCTCAGAGGCTATACGCAGTATTTT.

Here the CDR3 DNA reads TGTGCCAGCGGCGGTACTGAAGCTTTCTTT. It translates to CASGGTEAFF. The J gene is TRBJ1-1, the V gene TRBV28; D is uncertain. V lost 8 bases and J lost 5, with 6 bases in between. The CDR3 loop spans 10 amino acids. Looked up from germline, CDR1 is MDHEN and CDR2 is SYDVKM.

A single count supports this clone. The chain uses TRBV5-1 and TRBJ2-7, with TRBD1 identical over 7 bases. Germline V gene sequence: CDR1 SGHRS, CDR2 YFSETQ. The CDR3 is made up of 15 amino acids. The V gene end was trimmed by 1 base and the J gene end by 4 bases; junction bases not matched to a gene: 8. The CDR3 coding sequence is TGCGCCAGCAGCTTGAGCCCAGGGGGATTATACGAGCAGTACTTC. Translating it yields CASSLSPGGLYEQYF.

This chain links TRBV10-3 with TRBJ1-1, with D tentatively TRBD1 (5 bases). V gave up 7 bases and J gave up 1 base, with 10 bases separating them. This CDR3 has 13 amino acids. CDR1 is ENHRY, CDR2 SYGVKD, per germline. The CDR3 loop is CAIKVTGNTEAFF. The CDR3, as DNA: TGTGCCATCAAAGTAACAGGGAACACTGAAGCTTTCTTT.

This clone came up a few times. J is TRBJ1-1 and V is TRBV19, with no clear D. Germline loops: CDR1 LNHDA, CDR2 SQIVND (reference sequence). Trimming removed 3 bases from V and 0 bases from J, with 5 bases in between. This CDR3 contains 13 residues. CDR3 protein: CASSIEVNTEAFF. In DNA form, the CDR3 reads TGTGCCAGTAGTATCGAGGTGAACACTGAAGCTTTCTTT.

This chain joins TRBV18 and TRBJ1-2; 10 nucleotides agree with TRBD1. The V segment lost 5 bases and the J segment 6 bases; nucleotides outside the gene matches: 0. The CDR3 sequence is 12 residues long. The V gene's germline CDR1 is KGHSH and CDR2 LQKENI. CDR3 nucleotide sequence: TGTGCCAGCTCAGGACAGGGGGATGGCTACACCTTC. Translation: CASSGQGDGYTF. The full variable domain, with the rest looked up from reference TRBV18 and TRBJ1-2, is NAGVMQNPRHLVRRRGQEARLRCSPMKGHSHVYWYRQLPEEGLKFMVYLQKENIIDESGMPKERFSAEFPKEGPSILRIQQVVRGDSAAYFCASSGQGDGYTFGSGTRLTVV.

The chain joins TRBV15 to TRBJ1-1; no clear D gene. This CDR3 spans 14 amino acids. Germline CDR1 is LNHNV and CDR2 is YYDKDF (reference sequence). V shed 5 bases and J shed 1 base, with 11 bases lying between them. The CDR3 is CATSLATRNTEAFF. For the CDR3, the DNA is TGTGCCACCAGCCTAGCGACAAGGAACACTGAAGCTTTCTTT.

The CDR3 loop is CASSPARGNAFF. The CDR3 coding sequence is TGTGCCAGCAGCCCCGCCAGGGGGAATGCTTTCTTT. This rearrangement joins TRBV7-3 to TRBJ1-1; 7 nucleotides match TRBD1. There are 12 residues in the CDR3. CDR1 is SGHTA, CDR2 FQGTGA, per germline. V lost 5 bases, J lost 11 bases, and 8 bases stayed unmatched.

The V gene is TRBV12-2, the J gene TRBJ1-2. TRBV12-2 has pseudogene status. The CDR3 loop spans 15 amino acids. DNA of the CDR3: TGTGCAAGTCGCTCCCCACCCGGGGGTGGCTATGGCTACACCTTC. Amino acid sequence: CASRSPPGGGYGYTF.

The chain uses TRBV5-1 and TRBJ2-2; tentatively, D is TRBD1 (6 bases). The germline CDR1 and CDR2 sequences are SGHRS and YFSETQ. Trimming removed 5 bases from V and 7 bases from J, with 12 bases in between. This CDR3 comprises 13 residues. CDR3 DNA sequence: TGCGCCAGCAGTACAGGGAGAGGCGGGGAGCTGTTTTTT. The encoded protein is CASSTGRGGELFF.

This clone occurred a few times. The V call is TRBV7-2, the J call TRBJ2-7; D remains unclear. The CDR3 runs 14 residues. The germline V gene encodes CDR1 SGHTA and CDR2 FQGNSA. Trimming pared 3 bases from V and 4 bases from J, leaving 13 bases between. Written as DNA, the CDR3 is TGTGCCAGCAGCTTCGGGTTTCCGGTTTACGAGCAGTACTTC. Its protein product is CASSFGFPVYEQYF. Full variable domain (outside the CDR3, taken from reference TRBV7-2 and TRBJ2-7): GAGVSQSPSNKVTEKGKDVELRCDPISGHTALYWYRQSLGQGLEFLIYFQGNSAPDKSGLPSDRFSAERTGGSVSTLTIQRTQQEDSAVYLCASSFGFPVYEQYFGPGTRLTVT.

The chain recombines TRBV18 with TRBJ2-1; 8 nucleotides agree with TRBD1. Per the germline V gene, CDR1 is KGHSH and CDR2 is LQKENI. This CDR3 contains 16 residues. V lost 1 base to trimming and J lost 5 bases; unmatched junction nucleotides: 7. The CDR3 nucleotides are TGTGCCAGCTCACCACTTGGGACAGGTGTGAACAATGAGCAGTTCTTC. Translation: CASSPLGTGVNNEQFF.

The chain couples TRBV7-2 to TRBJ2-6, with 8 bases identical to TRBD1. CDR1 and CDR2 (germline): SGHTA, FQGNSA. The trim removed 5 bases at V and 2 bases at J, leaving 5 bases unmatched. CDR3 length equals 16 residues. The CDR3 sequence is CASSIHRGTGANVLTF. CDR3 coding DNA: TGTGCCAGCAGCATTCACAGGGGGACTGGGGCCAACGTCCTGACTTTC.

The gene calls are TRBV5-4 and TRBJ1-2; 8 nucleotides align to TRBD1. The CDR3 has 14 residues. V dropped 1 base and J dropped 6; count of bases not matched to a gene: 5. CDR1 SGHNT and CDR2 YYREEE come from the germline V gene (reference sequence). The CDR3 spells CASSLSGQDHGYTF. CDR3 nucleotide sequence: TGTGCCAGCAGCTTGTCGGGACAGGACCATGGCTACACCTTC.